Below, 15 T cell receptor beta chains from the same sample are listed, as sequenced in a study of T cells after yellow fever vaccination. From the 5' RACE reads, TCRdb called clonotypes with MiXCR, one entry per CDR3 protein. Of a few hundred thousand distinct CDR3 sequences in the sample, 8.5% to 10% were seen once. This specimen was CD4+ T cells sorted from PBMCs, taken 5 days after the yellow fever booster vaccination. Every receptor here comes from a man aged 18 to 35 who received the YFV17D yellow fever vaccine.

This clonotype has just a few counts. The V and J genes are TRBV12-3 or TRBV12-4 and TRBJ1-5; the match to TRBD1 covers 12 bases. The CDR3 runs 17 residues. Unmatched junction bases numbered 10, after V lost 8 bases and J lost 2 bases. CDR3 bases: TGTGCCAGCGGCGGGGGACAGGGGGCCGGGGGCAATCAGCCCCAGCATTTT. It encodes CASGGGQGAGGNQPQHF.

This clonotype has just a few counts. The junction departs from the called germline gene at one end, perhaps through a read error. The chain is built from TRBV7-7 and TRBJ2-3; TRBD2 aligns across 11 bases. Germline V lookup: CDR1 SSHAT, CDR2 FNYEAQ (reference sequence). The CDR3 covers 16 residues. The CDR3 nucleotides are TGTGCTAGCAGCTTAGGTAGCGGGGGGGCCCTAGATACGCAGTATTTT. This encodes CASSLGSGGALDTQYF.

There are many counts of this clonotype. The V and J genes are TRBV4-3 and TRBJ1-2; perhaps TRBD1 as D (5 bases). Deletions cut 1 base from V and 8 bases from J, with 17 bases between. The CDR3 extends over 15 amino acids. Germline CDR1 reads LGHNA; CDR2 reads YSLEER. CDR3 bases: TGCGCCAGCAGCCAAGGGGCAGGGCAAGGACGCGGCTACACCTTC. Amino acid sequence: CASSQGAGQGRGYTF.

This clonotype showed up just a few times. DNA of the CDR3: TGTGCTAGTGGGCGCGCGTACAATGAGCAGTTCTTC. It translates to CASGRAYNEQFF. J is TRBJ2-1 and V is TRBV12-5; no reliable D call. With 6 bases removed from V and 4 bases from J, the gap between germline ends came to 7 bases. Germline V gene data show CDR1 as LGHNT and CDR2 as FRNRAP. The CDR3 is 12 amino acids.

This clonotype was counted between two and nine times. V gene TRBV7-9 combines with J gene TRBJ2-5; D ambiguous. Trimming shortened V by 0 bases and J by 4 bases, and 15 bases separated the two germline ends. Germline CDR1 reads SEHNR; CDR2 reads FQNEAQ (reference sequence). The CDR3 consists of 16 residues. The CDR3 sequence is CASSLAGSRFRETQYF. CDR3 bases: TGTGCCAGCAGCTTAGCCGGCAGCAGGTTTCGAGAGACCCAGTACTTC.

The rearrangement links TRBV12-3 or TRBV12-4 to TRBJ2-7, with TRBD1 as a possible D gene (6 bases). V was shortened by 5 bases and J by 0 bases, with 14 bases between the two germline ends. This CDR3 region has 15 residues. CDR3 nucleotides: TGTGCCAGCAGTCAGTACAGGGCGGGCTCCTACGAGCAGTACTTC. Encoded protein: CASSQYRAGSYEQYF.

V usage is TRBV6-2 or TRBV6-3 and J usage is TRBJ1-4, with D tentatively TRBD1 (6 bases). V shed 4 bases and J shed 0 bases, with 15 bases lying between them. The germline V gene encodes CDR1 MNHEY and CDR2 SVGEGT. The CDR3 consists of 17 residues. The CDR3 DNA reads as TGTGCCAGCAGTTCGCCTTCCAGGGGAGCAACTAATGAAAAACTGTTTTTT. It codes for CASSSPSRGATNEKLFF.

This clonotype was seen many times. CDR3 protein: CASSLEAGEQYF. In DNA, the CDR3 is TGCGCCAGCAGCTTGGAAGCAGGAGAGCAGTACTTC. This chain links TRBV5-1 with TRBJ2-7, with D hard to call. CDR3 length: 12 residues. Germline loops: CDR1 SGHRS, CDR2 YFSETQ. The germline V and J ends were trimmed by 0 bases and 7 bases, with 8 bases remaining between them. The whole variable domain, remainder taken from reference TRBV5-1 and TRBJ2-7, is KAGVTQTPRYLIKTRGQQVTLSCSPISGHRSVSWYQQTPGQGLQFLFEYFSETQRNKGNFPGRFSGRQFSNSRSEMNVSTLELGDSALYLCASSLEAGEQYFGPGTRLTVT.

The chain links TRBV4-3 to TRBJ1-2; D unclear. Germline assignment: CDR1 LGHNA and CDR2 YSLEER. V was clipped by 1 base and J by 3 bases, with 9 bases between them. This CDR3 region has 14 residues. CDR3 bases: TGCGCCAGCAGCCAAGTTGGAGGGCACTATGGCTACACCTTC. Amino acid sequence: CASSQVGGHYGYTF.

CDR3 sequence: CAISEPRGGAGGETQYF. In DNA, the CDR3 is TGTGCCATCAGTGAGCCCCGAGGGGGAGCGGGGGGAGAGACCCAGTACTTC. The J gene is TRBJ2-5, the V gene TRBV10-3; 9 bases are a match to TRBD2. Germline loops: CDR1 ENHRY, CDR2 SYGVKD. J was trimmed by 4 bases and V by 2 bases; bases with no gene match: 11. The CDR3 has 17 amino acids.

The rearrangement links TRBV4-3 to TRBJ1-5; no firm D call. The CDR3 length is 16 residues. In germline, CDR1 is LGHNA, CDR2 YSLEER. V was trimmed by 0 bases and J by 0 bases, leaving 9 bases between them. The CDR3 spells CASSQERLGSNQPQHF. The CDR3 nucleotides read TGCGCCAGCAGCCAAGAACGGTTGGGTAGCAATCAGCCCCAGCATTTT.

J is TRBJ2-1 and V is TRBV11-3; either TRBD1 or TRBD2 may fit D (5 bases each). V was clipped by 4 bases and J by 0 bases, with 10 bases between them. Germline V CDR1 and CDR2: SGHNT, YENEEA. The CDR3 is made up of 15 amino acids. CDR3 bases: TGTGCCAGCAGCTCAGAGGGGAGCTCCTACAATGAGCAGTTCTTC. Its translation is CASSSEGSSYNEQFF.

This clonotype was recorded at least ten times. This chain links TRBV7-2 with TRBJ2-2; D not resolved. There are 14 residues in the CDR3. Germline V gene sequence: CDR1 SGHTA, CDR2 FQGNSA. Deletions cut 4 bases from V and 5 bases from J, with 11 bases between. CDR3 in amino acids: CASSSDPPTGELFF. CDR3 DNA sequence: TGTGCCAGCAGCTCAGACCCGCCGACCGGGGAGCTGTTTTTT. Looking up the rest from reference TRBV7-2 and TRBJ2-2 gives the full variable domain: GAGVSQSPSNKVTEKGKDVELRCDPISGHTALYWYRQSLGQGLEFLIYFQGNSAPDKSGLPSDRFSAERTGGSVSTLTIQRTQQEDSAVYLCASSSDPPTGELFFGEGSRLTVL.

This clonotype was counted ten times or more. The chain is built from TRBV4-3 and TRBJ2-1; 7 bases are shared with TRBD1. The germline CDR1 and CDR2 sequences are LGHNA and YSLEER. CDR3 length: 16 residues. The V and J ends lost 0 bases and 4 bases, in that order; junction bases with no gene match: 6. CDR3: CASSQDEGGWYNEQFF. The CDR3 coding sequence is TGCGCCAGCAGCCAAGATGAAGGGGGCTGGTACAATGAGCAGTTCTTC.

Many counts were recorded for this clonotype. V is TRBV4-2 and J is TRBJ2-1, with unresolved D. This CDR3 is built from 15 residues. V was clipped by 1 base and J by 1 base, with 8 bases between them. The germline gives CDR1 LGHNA, CDR2 YNFKEQ. Here the CDR3 reads CASSQGAESYNEQFF. The CDR3 coding sequence is TGTGCCAGCAGCCAAGGTGCGGAGTCCTACAATGAGCAGTTCTTC.